These 13 T cell receptor beta chains were sequenced from one sample in a study of control samples from healthy donors and cancer patients. Produced via immunoSEQ multiplex PCR; TCRdb's table is partial and in-frame only. This table has about 150,000 clones, over 90% appearing once. The specimen was blood. The origin of the receptors is a man aged 50-60 years in good health.

CDR3 sequence reads: CAISELAQDTQYF. The CDR3 DNA reads as TGTGCCATCAGTGAGCTAGCACAAGATACGCAGTATTTT. The genes are TRBV10-3 and TRBJ2-3; D perhaps matches TRBD2 (5 bases). V was trimmed by 2 bases and J by 5 bases, leaving 8 bases between them. The V gene's germline CDR1 is ENHRY and CDR2 SYGVKD. CDR3 length equals 13 residues.

The chain recombines TRBV5-1 with TRBJ1-2; 7 nucleotides align to TRBD1. Germline loops: CDR1 SGHRS, CDR2 YFSETQ. V gave up 0 bases and J gave up 4 bases; unmatched junction bases: 15. The length of the CDR3 is 18 residues. The CDR3 nucleotides are TGCGCCAGCAGCTTGGGTATTTGGGACAGCGAGGGGGGCTATGGCTACACCTTC. Its translation: CASSLGIWDSEGGYGYTF.

This clone is a singleton in its sample. The chain couples TRBV7-9 to TRBJ1-1; 7 nucleotides align to TRBD1. This CDR3 is built from 13 residues. CDR1 and CDR2 from the germline V gene are SEHNR and FQNEAQ (reference sequence). Trimming took 7 bases from V and 0 from J; bases not matched to a gene: 2. As DNA, the CDR3 is TGTGCCAGCATGGGACAGTTGAACACTGAAGCTTTCTTT. It translates to CASMGQLNTEAFF.

The V gene is TRBV2, the J gene TRBJ1-2, with D tentatively TRBD1 (5 bases). This CDR3 comprises 13 residues. In germline, CDR1 is SNHLY, CDR2 FYNNEI. The V and J ends lost 5 bases and 6 bases respectively, with 13 bases between them. In DNA form, the CDR3 reads TGTGCCAGCAGTCGAACCCAGGGAAATGGCTACACCTTC. Its protein product is CASSRTQGNGYTF.

The V and J genes are TRBV12-3 or TRBV12-4 and TRBJ2-1; D call uncertain. The CDR3 runs to 13 residues. Trimming took off 8 bases at V and 0 bases at J, with 8 bases between the two ends. Here the CDR3 DNA reads TGTGCCAGCGAACAGAGCTCCTACAATGAGCAGTTCTTC. It specifies CASEQSSYNEQFF.

Only one count was recorded for this clone. The chain uses TRBV6-2 or TRBV6-3 and TRBJ2-1; 14 positions match TRBD2. The CDR3 consists of 16 residues. Germline V lookup: CDR1 MNHEY, CDR2 SVGEGT. J gave up 7 bases and V 4 bases, and 6 bases lay outside the gene matches. CDR3 in DNA: TGTGCCAGCAGTTTTGGGACTAGCGGGAGTAGGAATGAGCAGTTCTTC. Translation gives CASSFGTSGSRNEQFF.

The rearrangement links TRBV11-2 to TRBJ2-5; weak D call: TRBD2 (6 bases). The CDR3 is 13 residues long. Germline V gives CDR1 SGHAT, CDR2 FQNNGV. The ends were cut back, 7 bases at V and 5 bases at J, with 14 bases in the middle. The CDR3 is CASTPGEGETQYF. CDR3 nucleotide sequence: TGTGCCAGCACCCCGGGGGAAGGGGAGACCCAGTACTTC.

The rearrangement links TRBV9 to TRBJ1-2, with 9 positions matching TRBD1. Losses at the gene ends were 3 bases for V and 8 bases for J; bases not matched to a gene: 8. The CDR3 is 14 residues long. Germline CDR1 and CDR2: SGDLS and YYNGEE. The CDR3 DNA is TGTGCCAGCAGCGAGACAGGGGGTAGTCGGGGCTACACCTTC. Protein product: CASSETGGSRGYTF.

This clone was found once. The CDR3 coding sequence is TGTGCCAGCAGCTTGGCAGGGAGGGGTTCGAACACTGAAGCTTTCTTT. It yields the protein CASSLAGRGSNTEAFF. V and J are TRBV5-4 and TRBJ1-1; weak D call: TRBD1 (5 bases). V gave up 0 bases and J gave up 1 base, with 13 bases separating them. The CDR3 runs to 16 residues. Germline values: CDR1 SGHNT, CDR2 YYREEE (reference sequence).

V usage is TRBV4-1 and J usage is TRBJ2-1; TRBD1 matches 9 bases. Trimming removed 3 bases from V and 9 bases from J; junction bases left unmatched: 9. Germline V lookup: CDR1 MGHRA, CDR2 YSYEKL. The CDR3 consists of 15 residues. The CDR3 reads CASSHSGQGSGEQFF. The CDR3 DNA reads TGCGCCAGCAGCCATTCCGGACAGGGGTCGGGTGAGCAGTTCTTC.

The chain combines TRBV5-6 with TRBJ2-1; 9 bases fit TRBD2. V gave up 2 bases and J gave up 1 base; unmatched junction bases: 13. Germline CDR1 SGHDT, CDR2 YYEEEE. The CDR3 extends over 19 amino acids. The CDR3 DNA follows: TGTGCCAGCAGCTTCTTAGGGGCACTAGCGGGTAAATCCTACAATGAGCAGTTCTTC. As protein: CASSFLGALAGKSYNEQFF.

V and J are TRBV6-5 and TRBJ1-3; the D gene is possibly TRBD1 (6 bases). V was cut by 5 bases and J by 0 bases, with 11 bases left in between. The CDR3 contains 15 residues. CDR1 is MNHEY and CDR2 is SVGAGI in the germline V gene. The CDR3 DNA sequence: TGTGCCAGCAGTCAAACAGGGACCTCTGGAAACACCATATATTTT. As protein: CASSQTGTSGNTIYF.

The chain links TRBV28 to TRBJ2-2; D not certain. Deletions cut 3 bases from V and 3 bases from J, with 2 bases between. The CDR3 runs to 12 residues. Germline V lookup: CDR1 MDHEN, CDR2 SYDVKM. The CDR3: CASSFYTGELFF. The CDR3 DNA reads as TGTGCCAGCAGTTTTTACACCGGGGAGCTGTTTTTT.